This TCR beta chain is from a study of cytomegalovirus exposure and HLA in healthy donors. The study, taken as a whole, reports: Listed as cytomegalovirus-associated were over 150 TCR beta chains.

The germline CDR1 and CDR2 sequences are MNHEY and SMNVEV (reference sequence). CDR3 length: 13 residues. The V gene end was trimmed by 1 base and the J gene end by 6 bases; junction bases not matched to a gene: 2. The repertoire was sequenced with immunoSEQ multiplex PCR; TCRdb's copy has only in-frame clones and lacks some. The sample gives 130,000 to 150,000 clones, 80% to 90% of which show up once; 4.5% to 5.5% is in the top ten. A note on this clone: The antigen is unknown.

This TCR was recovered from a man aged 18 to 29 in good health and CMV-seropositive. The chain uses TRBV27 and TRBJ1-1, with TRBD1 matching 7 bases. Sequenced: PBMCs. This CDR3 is CASSLFTGAEAFF. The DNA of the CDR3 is TGTGCCAGCAGTTTATTTACAGGGGCTGAAGCTTTCTTT.